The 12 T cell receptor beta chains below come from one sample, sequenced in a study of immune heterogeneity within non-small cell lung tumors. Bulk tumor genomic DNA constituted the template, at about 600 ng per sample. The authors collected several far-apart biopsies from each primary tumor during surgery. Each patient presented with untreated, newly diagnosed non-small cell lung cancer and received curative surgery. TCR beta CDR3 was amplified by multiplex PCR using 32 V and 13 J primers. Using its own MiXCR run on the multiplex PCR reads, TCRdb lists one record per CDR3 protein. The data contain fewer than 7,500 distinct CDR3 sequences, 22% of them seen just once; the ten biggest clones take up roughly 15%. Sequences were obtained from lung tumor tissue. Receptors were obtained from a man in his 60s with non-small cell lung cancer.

CDR3 sequence reads: CASSPRQGFYNEQFF. The CDR3 nucleotides read TGTGCCAGCAGCCCTCGACAGGGATTCTACAATGAGCAGTTCTTC. The V call is TRBV9, the J call TRBJ2-1; 7 nucleotides agree with TRBD1. Germline V gene sequence: CDR1 SGDLS, CDR2 YYNGEE. V was clipped by 4 bases and J by 3 bases; unmatched bases: 7. The CDR3 consists of 15 residues.

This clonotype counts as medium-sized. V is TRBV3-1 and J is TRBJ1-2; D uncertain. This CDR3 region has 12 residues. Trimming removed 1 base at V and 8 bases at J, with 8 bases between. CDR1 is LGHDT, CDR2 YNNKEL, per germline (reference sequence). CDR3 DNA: TGTGCCAGCAGCCAAGCCCCGTTCGGCTACACCTTC. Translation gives CASSQAPFGYTF.

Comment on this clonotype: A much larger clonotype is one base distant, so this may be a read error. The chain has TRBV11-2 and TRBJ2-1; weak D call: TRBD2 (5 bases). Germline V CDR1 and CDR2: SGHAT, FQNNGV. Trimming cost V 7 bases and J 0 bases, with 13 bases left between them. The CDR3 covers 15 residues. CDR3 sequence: CASTDSTSSYNEQFF. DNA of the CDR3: TGTGCCAGCACTGATTCCACTAGCTCCTACAATGAGCAGTTCTTC.

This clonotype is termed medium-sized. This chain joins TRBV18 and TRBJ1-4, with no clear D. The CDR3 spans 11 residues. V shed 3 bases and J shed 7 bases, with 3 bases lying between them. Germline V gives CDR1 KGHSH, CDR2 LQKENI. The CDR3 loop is CASSPSEKLFF. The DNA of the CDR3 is TGTGCCAGCTCACCTTCTGAAAAACTGTTTTTT.

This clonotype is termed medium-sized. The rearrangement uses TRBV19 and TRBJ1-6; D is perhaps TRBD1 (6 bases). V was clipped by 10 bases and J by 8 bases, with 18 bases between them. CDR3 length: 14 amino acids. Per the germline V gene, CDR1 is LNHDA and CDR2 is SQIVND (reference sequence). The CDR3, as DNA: TGTGCCACCTCACGGGGACAAGTTTATTCACCCCTCCACTTT. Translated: CATSRGQVYSPLHF.

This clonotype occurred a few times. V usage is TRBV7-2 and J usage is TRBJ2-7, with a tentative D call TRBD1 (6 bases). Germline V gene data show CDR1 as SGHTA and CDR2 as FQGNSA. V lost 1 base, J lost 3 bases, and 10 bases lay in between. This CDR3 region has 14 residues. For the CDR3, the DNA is TGTGCCAGCAGCTTAGGGACAGAAAACTACGAGCAGTACTTC. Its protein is CASSLGTENYEQYF.

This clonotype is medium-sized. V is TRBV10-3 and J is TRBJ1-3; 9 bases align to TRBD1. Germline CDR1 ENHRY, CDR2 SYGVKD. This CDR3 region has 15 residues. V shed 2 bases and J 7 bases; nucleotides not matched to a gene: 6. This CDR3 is CAISEPGDRVNTIYF. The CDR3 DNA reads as TGTGCCATCAGTGAGCCCGGGGACAGGGTGAACACCATATATTTT.

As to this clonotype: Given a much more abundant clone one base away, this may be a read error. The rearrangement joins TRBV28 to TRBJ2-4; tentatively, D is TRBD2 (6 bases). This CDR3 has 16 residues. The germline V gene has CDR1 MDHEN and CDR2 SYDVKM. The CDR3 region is CARSLFGAGAKNIQYF. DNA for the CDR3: TGTGCCAGAAGTTTATTCGGGGCGGGGGCCAAAAACATTCAGTACTTC.

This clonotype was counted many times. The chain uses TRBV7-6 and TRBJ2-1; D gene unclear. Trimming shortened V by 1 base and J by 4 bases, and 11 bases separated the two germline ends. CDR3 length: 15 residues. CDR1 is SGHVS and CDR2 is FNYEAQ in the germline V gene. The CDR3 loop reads CASSLGAGDYNEQFF. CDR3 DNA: TGTGCCAGCAGCTTAGGGGCAGGCGATTACAATGAGCAGTTCTTC.

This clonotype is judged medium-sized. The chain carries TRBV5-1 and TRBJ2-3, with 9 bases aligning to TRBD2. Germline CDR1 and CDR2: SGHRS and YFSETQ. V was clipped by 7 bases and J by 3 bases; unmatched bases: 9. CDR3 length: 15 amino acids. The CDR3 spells CASSREGPLTDTQYF. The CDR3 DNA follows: TGCGCCAGCTCGCGGGAGGGACCACTTACAGATACGCAGTATTTT.

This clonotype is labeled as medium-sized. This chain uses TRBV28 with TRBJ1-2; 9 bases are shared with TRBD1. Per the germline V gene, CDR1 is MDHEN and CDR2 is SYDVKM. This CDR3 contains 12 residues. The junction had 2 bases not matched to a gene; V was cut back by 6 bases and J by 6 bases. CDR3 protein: CASSWDRDGYTF. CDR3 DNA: TGTGCCAGCAGCTGGGACAGGGATGGCTACACCTTC.

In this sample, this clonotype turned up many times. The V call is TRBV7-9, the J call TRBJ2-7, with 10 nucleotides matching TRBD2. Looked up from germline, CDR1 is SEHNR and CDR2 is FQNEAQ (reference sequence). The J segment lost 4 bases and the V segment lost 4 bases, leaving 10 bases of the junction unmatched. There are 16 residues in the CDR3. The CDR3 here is CASSSGAGGGGYEQYF. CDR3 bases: TGTGCCAGCAGCTCTGGAGCGGGAGGGGGTGGTTACGAGCAGTACTTC.